This T cell receptor beta chain was sequenced during a study of cytomegalovirus exposure and HLA in healthy donors. The V and J ends lost 1 base and 7 bases respectively, with 15 bases between them. The CDR3 consists of 15 residues. The germline V gene has CDR1 SGHTA and CDR2 FQGNSA. The PCR ran on 60 Vbeta and 13 Jbeta primers. Sequencing used immunoSEQ multiplex PCR; TCRdb keeps in-frame clones, though not all of them. The sample has fewer than 250,000 clones, 77% seen once. The sequenced material came from PBMCs. The TCR was taken from a woman aged 30 to 39 in good health and CMV-seropositive. V usage is TRBV7-2 and J usage is TRBJ2-3, with a weak D call TRBD2 (5 bases). This CDR3 is CASSLGWASSHTQYF. DNA for the CDR3: TGTGCCAGCAGCTTAGGATGGGCTAGCTCGCATACGCAGTATTTT.